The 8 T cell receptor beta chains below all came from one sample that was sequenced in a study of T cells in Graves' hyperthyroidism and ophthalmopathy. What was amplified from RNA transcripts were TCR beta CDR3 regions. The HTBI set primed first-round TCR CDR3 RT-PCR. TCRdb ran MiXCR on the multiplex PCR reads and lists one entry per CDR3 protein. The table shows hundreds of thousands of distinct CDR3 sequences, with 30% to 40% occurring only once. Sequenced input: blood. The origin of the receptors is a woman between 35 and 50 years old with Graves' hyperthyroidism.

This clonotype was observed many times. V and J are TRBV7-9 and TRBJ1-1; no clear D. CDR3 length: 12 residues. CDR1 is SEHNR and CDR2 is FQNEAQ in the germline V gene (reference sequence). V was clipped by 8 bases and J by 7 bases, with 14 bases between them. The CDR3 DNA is TGTGCCAGCGGCTCGAGCTGGGTTGAAGCTTTCTTT. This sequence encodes CASGSSWVEAFF.

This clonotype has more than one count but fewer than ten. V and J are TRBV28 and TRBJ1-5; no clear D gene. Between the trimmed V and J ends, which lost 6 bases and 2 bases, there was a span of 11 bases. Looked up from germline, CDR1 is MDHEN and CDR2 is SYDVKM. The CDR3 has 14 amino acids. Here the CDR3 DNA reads TGTGCCAGCAGGTATGAGTGGGGCAATCAGCCCCAGCATTTT. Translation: CASRYEWGNQPQHF.

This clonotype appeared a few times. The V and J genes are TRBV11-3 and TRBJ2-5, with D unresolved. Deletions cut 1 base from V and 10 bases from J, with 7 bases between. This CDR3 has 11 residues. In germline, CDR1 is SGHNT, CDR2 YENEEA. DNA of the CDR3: TGTGCCAGCAGCTTAGTTGTGGGCCAGTACTTC. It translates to CASSLVVGQYF.

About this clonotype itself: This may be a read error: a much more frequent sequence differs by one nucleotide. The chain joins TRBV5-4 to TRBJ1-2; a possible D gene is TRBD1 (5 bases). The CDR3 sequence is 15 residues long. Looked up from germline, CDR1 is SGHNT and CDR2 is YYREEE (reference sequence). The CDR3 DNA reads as TGTGCCAGCAGCGCCGGGGCAGCGTTTAACTATGGCTGCACCTTC. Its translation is CASSAGAAFNYGCTF.

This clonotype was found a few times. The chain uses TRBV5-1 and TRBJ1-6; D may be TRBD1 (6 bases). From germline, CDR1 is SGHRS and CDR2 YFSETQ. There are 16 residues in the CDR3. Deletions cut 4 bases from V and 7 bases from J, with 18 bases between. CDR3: CASSTLQGRNNSPLHF. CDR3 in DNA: TGCGCCAGCAGCACGCTACAGGGAAGGAACAATTCACCCCTCCACTTT.

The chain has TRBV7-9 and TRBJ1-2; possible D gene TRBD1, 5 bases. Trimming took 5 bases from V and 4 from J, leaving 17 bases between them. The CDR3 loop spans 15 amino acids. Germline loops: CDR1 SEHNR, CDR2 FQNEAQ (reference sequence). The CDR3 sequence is CASSQIGRTSYGYTF. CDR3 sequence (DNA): TGTGCCAGCAGCCAAATAGGACGGACAAGCTATGGCTACACCTTC.

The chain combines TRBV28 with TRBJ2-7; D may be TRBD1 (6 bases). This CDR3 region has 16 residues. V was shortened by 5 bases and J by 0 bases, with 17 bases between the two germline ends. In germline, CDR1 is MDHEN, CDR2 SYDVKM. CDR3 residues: CASSPPGHRSSYEQYF. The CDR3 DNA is TGTGCCAGCAGTCCGCCGGGACACCGAAGCTCCTACGAGCAGTACTTC.

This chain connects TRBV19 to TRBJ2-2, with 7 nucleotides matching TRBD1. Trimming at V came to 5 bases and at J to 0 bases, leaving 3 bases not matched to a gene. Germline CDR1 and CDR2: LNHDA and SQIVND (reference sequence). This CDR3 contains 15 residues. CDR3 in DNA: TGTGCCAGTAGTCAAGGGGGCTCGAACACCGGGGAGCTGTTTTTT. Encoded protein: CASSQGGSNTGELFF.